What follows is one T cell receptor beta chain and its context. These data belong to a study of blood T cell repertoires in COVID-19. V shed 7 bases and J shed 4 bases, with 11 bases lying between them. Germline V gene lookup returns CDR1 KGHSH and CDR2 LQKENI. The CDR3 sequence is 13 residues long. Participants were aged roughly 18 to 100 years from roughly 26 US areas. The table came from immunoSEQ multiplex PCR; TCRdb's copy has only in-frame clones and leaves some out. The sample shows 150,000 or so clones, roughly 88% of them seen only once. The chain joins TRBV18 to TRBJ2-1, with D perhaps TRBD1 (6 bases). The source of this sequence is an older woman who had recovered from COVID-19. The sequencing sample was made of PBMCs or T cells enriched from blood (not recorded which). This CDR3 reads CASLAGVYNEQFF. CDR3 nucleotides: TGTGCCAGCTTGGCAGGGGTTTACAATGAGCAGTTCTTC.